This paragraph covers one T cell receptor (beta chain) sequence. Its antigen is not known. Clones were read by immunoSEQ multiplex PCR, and TCRdb kept only the in-frame ones, dropping some. The sample holds over 90,000 clones; 91% are singletons and the top ten take 35% to 50%. The source of the sample is a study of T cell responses to AZD1222 COVID-19 vaccine. The germline V gene encodes CDR1 SGHAT and CDR2 FQNNGV. This CDR3 is built from 15 residues. Trimming removed 5 bases from V and 5 bases from J; junction bases left unmatched: 6. Study results and caveats: Vaccine-related CD4 TCRs covered spike, predominating at 160-218 and 743-854.

The specimen was peripheral blood, collected on day 0 of AZD1222 vaccination. V and J are TRBV11-2 and TRBJ2-7; 13 positions match TRBD2. The clonotype originates from an adult in good health. This chain's CDR3 is CASSPRTSGSHEQYF. The CDR3 DNA reads as TGTGCCAGCAGCCCAAGGACTAGCGGGAGCCACGAGCAGTACTTC.